This note documents a single TCR beta chain sequence. In the source study's methods: Quantification of nucleated cells was approximated via reference gene primer amplification. Only in-frame clones appear in the TCRdb table, and some are missing; sequencing was by immunoSEQ multiplex PCR. The V and J calls and the clone size are those of that table, but D and trimming were determined from the DNA. The repertoire holds about 220,000 clones, with around 88% as singletons. This sample is part of a study of blood T cell repertoires in COVID-19. Study-wide context: The origin of the acute and convalescent COVID-19 samples was the United States, Italy and Spain. The analysed material was cDNA or gDNA that came from T cells, B-cell-depleted T cells, or PBMCs.

The CDR3 runs to 15 residues. The trim removed 5 bases at V and 3 bases at J, leaving 7 bases unmatched. Germline V gene data show CDR1 as MNHEY and CDR2 as SVGAGI. The sequencing sample was made of PBMCs or T cells enriched from blood (not recorded which). This chain links TRBV6-5 with TRBJ1-5, with 7 nucleotides matching TRBD1. The TCR comes from a woman between 45 and 60 years old with acute COVID-19. The CDR3 spells CASSIRQGYNQPQHF. For the CDR3, the DNA is TGTGCCAGCAGTATTAGACAGGGATACAATCAGCCCCAGCATTTT.